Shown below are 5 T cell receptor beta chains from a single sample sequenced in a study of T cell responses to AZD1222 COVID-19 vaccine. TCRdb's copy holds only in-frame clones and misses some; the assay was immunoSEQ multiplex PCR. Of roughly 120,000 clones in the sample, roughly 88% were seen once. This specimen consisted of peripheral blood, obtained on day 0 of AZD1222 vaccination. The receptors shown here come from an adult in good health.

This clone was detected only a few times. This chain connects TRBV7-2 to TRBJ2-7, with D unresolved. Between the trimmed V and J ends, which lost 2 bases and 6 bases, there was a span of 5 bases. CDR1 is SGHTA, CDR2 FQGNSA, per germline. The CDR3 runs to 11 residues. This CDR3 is CASSLRFEQYF. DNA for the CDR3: TGTGCCAGCAGCTTAAGGTTCGAGCAGTACTTC.

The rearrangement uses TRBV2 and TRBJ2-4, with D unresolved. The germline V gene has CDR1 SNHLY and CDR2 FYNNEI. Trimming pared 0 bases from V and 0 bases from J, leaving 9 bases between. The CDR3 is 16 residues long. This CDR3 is CASSEALVLAKNIQYF. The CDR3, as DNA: TGTGCCAGCAGTGAAGCGCTTGTGCTAGCCAAAAACATTCAGTACTTC.

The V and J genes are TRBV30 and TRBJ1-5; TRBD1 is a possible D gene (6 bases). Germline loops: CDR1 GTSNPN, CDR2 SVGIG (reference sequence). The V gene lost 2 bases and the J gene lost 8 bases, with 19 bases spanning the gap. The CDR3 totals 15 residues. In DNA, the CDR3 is TGTGCCTGGAGTCTCACAGGGAGGTACAGGGAGCCCCAGCATTTT. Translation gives CAWSLTGRYREPQHF.

The CDR3 protein is CASSGQGQNIQYF. DNA of the CDR3: TGTGCCAGCAGTGGACAGGGGCAAAACATTCAGTACTTC. The chain recombines TRBV12-3 or TRBV12-4 with TRBJ2-4; 9 bases are a match to TRBD1. The CDR3 is 13 amino acids. V was pared by 5 bases and J by 5 bases, with 1 base of the junction left unmatched.

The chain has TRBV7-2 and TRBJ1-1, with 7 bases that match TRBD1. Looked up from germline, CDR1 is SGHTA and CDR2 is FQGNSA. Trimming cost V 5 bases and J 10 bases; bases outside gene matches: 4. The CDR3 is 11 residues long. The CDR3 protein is CASSQTGSAFF. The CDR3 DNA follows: TGTGCCAGCAGCCAGACAGGGTCAGCTTTCTTT.